These T cell receptor beta chains were read from a single sample in a study of shared clonotypes between healthy human individuals. The table came from immunoSEQ multiplex PCR; TCRdb's copy has only in-frame clones and leaves some out. The sample has over a million clones; roughly 96% are singletons. Sequenced material: naive CD4+ T cells sorted from blood. The receptors come from a man under 40 in good health. Both conserved end residues are trimmed from each CDR3.

TRBV5-4 | ASRERGSYNEQF
TRBV28 | ASSLVGYDNNEQF
TRBV10-3 | AISEGTRNTEAF
TRBV7-9 | ASSLVSLQETQY
TRBV10-1 | ASSEVLYNEQF
TRBV7-3 | ASSPQGGSYEQY
TRBV18 | ASSPLSGGPTGELF
TRBV5-5 | ASSFNSGRADTQY
TRBV28 | ASSSGPNAYQPQH
TRBV28 | ASSYGLARSYEQY
TRBV25-1 | ASSGQSNTEAF
TRBV7-9 | ASSLNPTGAFNEQF
TRBV28 | ASSPTARYGYT
TRBV2 | ASSVGTFEETQY
TRBV11-3 | ASSQTGEQY
TRBV18 | ASSPTAGMGNEQF
TRBV7-2 | ASSLARVRNTEAF
TRBV5-5 | ASSLGGGDEQY
TRBV5-1 | ASSLGGGFTEAF
TRBV2 | ASSPRSTDIQY
TRBV5-5 | ASIMGGPSYEQY
TRBV28 | ASSQAGGPKETQY
TRBV7-2 | ASSLVRTGGEQY
TRBV28 | ASSSFTDTQY
TRBV28 | ASSFWPKGKGNTIY
TRBV18 | ASSPNGLAGANTGELF
TRBV6-5 | ASSYLAGGETQY
TRBV6-5 | ASKQAQSYNEQF
TRBV18 | ASSPGLGTDEKLF
TRBV6-4 | ASSEPNGPDTNEKLF
TRBV7-9 | ASSLVEGRGSGANVLT
TRBV7-2 | ASSRERTSGSRYEQY
TRBV28 | ASSLFSTEAF
TRBV28 | ASSFEGQGVQPQH
TRBV28 | ASSHSGRNYEQY
TRBV18 | ASSPKGLYNEQF
TRBV11-3 | ASSLGGADSYEQY
TRBV5-1 | ASSLATGELYEQY
TRBV30 | AWSPGGTDASSYT
TRBV28 | ASSSQGSNQPQH
TRBV5-4 | ASSLQGTDEAF
TRBV7-8 | ASSFHKAREKLF
TRBV19 | ASSIELGGRAKNIQY
TRBV10-1 | ASSAGTGRTGELF
TRBV6-5 | ASTTGDTNTYEQY
TRBV5-1 | ASSLTGDEQF
TRBV5-6 | ASSLIEATNEKLF
TRBV21-1 | ASSYTGTAFSYEQY
TRBV9 | ASSVVGQGFNT
TRBV5-1 | ASSLDSTYEQY
TRBV6-5 | ASSYLRGSNTEAF
TRBV5-1 | ASSHLRESSTDTQY
TRBV9 | ASSVDPAVFDEQF
TRBV6-5 | ASKAGGDNGYT
TRBV6-1 | ASSERGRGDYGYT